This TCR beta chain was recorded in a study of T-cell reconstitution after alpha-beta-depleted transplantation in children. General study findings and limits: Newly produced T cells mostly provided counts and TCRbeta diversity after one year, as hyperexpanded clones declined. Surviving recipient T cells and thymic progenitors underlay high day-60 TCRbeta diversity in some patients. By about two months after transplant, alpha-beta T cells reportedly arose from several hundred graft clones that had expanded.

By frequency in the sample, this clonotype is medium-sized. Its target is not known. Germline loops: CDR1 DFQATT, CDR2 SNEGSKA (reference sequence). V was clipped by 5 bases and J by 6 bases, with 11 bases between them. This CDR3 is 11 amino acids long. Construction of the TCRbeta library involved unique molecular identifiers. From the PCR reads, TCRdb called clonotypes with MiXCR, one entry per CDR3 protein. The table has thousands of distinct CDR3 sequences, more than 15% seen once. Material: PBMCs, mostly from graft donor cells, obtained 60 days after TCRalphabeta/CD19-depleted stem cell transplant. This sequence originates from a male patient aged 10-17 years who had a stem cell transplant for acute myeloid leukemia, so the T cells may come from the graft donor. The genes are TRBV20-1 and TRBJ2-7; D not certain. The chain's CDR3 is CSALGPGEQYF. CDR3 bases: TGCAGTGCTCTTGGACCCGGCGAGCAGTACTTC.